This TCR beta chain was retrieved from a study of Ad26.COV2.S vaccination and SARS-CoV-2 variants. Treatment of the sample: 15 to 20 received Ad26.COV2.S at low or high dose, single or two shots; five or six received placebo; per-sample allocation not given. Specimens were obtained on day 63 following the first vaccine or placebo injection. Sequenced by immunoSEQ multiplex PCR; TCRdb stores in-frame clones only, minus some. This repertoire shows about 400,000 clones, around nine tenths found once; its top ten account for approximately 4%. The CDR3 is made up of 14 amino acids. Per the germline V gene, CDR1 is MNHEY and CDR2 is SVGAGI. Trimming took 0 bases from V and 3 from J, leaving 9 bases between them.

The sample in question was peripheral blood, obtained in a trial of Ad26.COV2.S vaccine versus placebo. This clonotype originated in a person aged 18-65 years who received the Ad26.COV2.S COVID-19 vaccine or a placebo. The chain couples TRBV6-5 to TRBJ2-7; possible D gene TRBD2, 5 bases. The CDR3 region has the DNA TGTGCCAGCAGTTACTCGGGCGGACTCTACGAGCAGTACTTC. This translates into CASSYSGGLYEQYF.